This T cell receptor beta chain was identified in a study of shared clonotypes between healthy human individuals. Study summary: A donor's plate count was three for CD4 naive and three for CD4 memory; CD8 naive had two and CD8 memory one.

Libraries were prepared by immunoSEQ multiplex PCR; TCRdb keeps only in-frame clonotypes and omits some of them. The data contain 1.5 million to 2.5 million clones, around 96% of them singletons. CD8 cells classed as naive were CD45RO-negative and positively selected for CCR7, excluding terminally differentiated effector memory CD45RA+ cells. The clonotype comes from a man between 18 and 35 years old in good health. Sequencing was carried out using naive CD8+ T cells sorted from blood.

CDR3 amino acids: CASSPLQGETYNEQFF. DNA for the CDR3: TGTGCCAGCTCACCTCTACAGGGAGAAACCTACAATGAGCAGTTCTTC. The chain recombines TRBV18 with TRBJ2-1; the D gene is possibly TRBD1 (6 bases). This CDR3 region has 16 residues. Germline CDR1 and CDR2: KGHSH and LQKENI. Trimming left V 3 bases short and J 2 bases short, with 14 bases between.